The 25 T cell receptor beta chains presented below share a single source sample, sequenced in a study of cytomegalovirus exposure and HLA in healthy donors. The study ran its PCR with 60 Vbeta and 13 Jbeta primers. Profiled with immunoSEQ multiplex PCR; TCRdb holds only in-frame clones, not every one. The sample shows about 120,000 clones, 80% of them seen only once. Sequenced: PBMCs. These receptors all stem from a female donor in good health and CMV-seropositive.

The chain links TRBV11-2 to TRBJ1-3; 9 bases align to TRBD1. CDR1 and CDR2 (germline): SGHAT, FQNNGV. V shed 5 bases, J shed 1 base, and the junction held 9 bases outside the gene matches. The CDR3 contains 17 residues. The CDR3 DNA follows: TGTGCCAGCAGCCCAGGTACAGGGGGCGAATCTGGAAACACCATATATTTT. It is translated as CASSPGTGGESGNTIYF. The entire variable domain, with the rest obtained from reference TRBV11-2 and TRBJ1-3, is as follows: EAGVAQSPRYKIIEKRQSVAFWCNPISGHATLYWYQQILGQGPKLLIQFQNNGVVDDSQLPKDRFSAERLKGVDSTLKIQPAKLEDSAVYLCASSPGTGGESGNTIYFGEGSWLTVV.

The chain links TRBV7-3 to TRBJ1-2, with TRBD1 matching over 10 bases. The CDR3 runs to 14 residues. Germline trimming cut 5 bases from V and 2 bases from J; bases unmatched to any gene: 2. The germline V gene has CDR1 SGHTA and CDR2 FQGTGA. The CDR3: CASSPGQGNYGYTF. The CDR3 DNA is TGTGCCAGCAGCCCGGGACAGGGGAACTATGGCTACACCTTC.

This clone occurred a few times. This chain joins TRBV6-5 and TRBJ2-3, with 7 bases that match TRBD2. Germline V CDR1 and CDR2: MNHEY, SVGAGI. The CDR3 is 15 amino acids. V dropped 0 bases and J dropped 4; count of bases not matched to a gene: 4. The CDR3 region has the DNA TGTGCCAGCAGTTACTCGGGGGGAGGGGCAGATACGCAGTATTTT. This sequence encodes CASSYSGGGADTQYF.

This clone occurred once. The chain employs TRBV6-1 and TRBJ2-2; the D gene is possibly TRBD2 (5 bases). V was trimmed by 1 base and J by 5 bases, leaving 8 bases between them. The CDR3 is 14 amino acids. The germline V gene encodes CDR1 MNHNS and CDR2 SASEGT. The CDR3 loop is CASSEGRRTGELFF. The DNA for the CDR3 is TGTGCCAGCAGTGAAGGGAGGAGGACCGGGGAGCTGTTTTTT.

V usage is TRBV2 and J usage is TRBJ2-5; 7 nucleotides align to TRBD2. Germline loops: CDR1 SNHLY, CDR2 FYNNEI. This CDR3 comprises 15 residues. Trimming at V came to 4 bases and at J to 1 base, leaving 6 bases not matched to a gene. The CDR3 sequence: CASSARPGGQETQYF. The CDR3 coding sequence is TGTGCCAGCAGTGCCCGCCCGGGGGGCCAAGAGACCCAGTACTTC.

In its sample, this clone was seen a few times. The chain links TRBV5-8 to TRBJ2-3; tentative D call: TRBD1 (6 bases). This CDR3 is built from 16 residues. V shed 6 bases and J shed 3 bases, with 20 bases lying between them. CDR1 is SGHTS, CDR2 YDEGEE, per germline. The CDR3 sequence: CASTLKRAGDTDTQYF. The CDR3 DNA reads as TGTGCCAGCACCCTAAAAAGGGCAGGGGATACAGATACGCAGTATTTT.

V is TRBV18 and J is TRBJ1-4; 9 bases agree with TRBD1. The germline V gene has CDR1 KGHSH and CDR2 LQKENI. CDR3 length equals 14 residues. The V gene end was trimmed by 4 bases and the J gene end by 10 bases; junction bases not matched to a gene: 7. The CDR3 sequence is CASSQPGQGRKLFF. The CDR3 region has the DNA TGTGCCAGCTCACAGCCGGGACAGGGCCGAAAACTGTTTTTT.

This chain joins TRBV9 and TRBJ1-1, with TRBD1 identical over 10 bases. Germline values: CDR1 SGDLS, CDR2 YYNGEE. The J segment lost 3 bases and the V segment lost 4 bases, leaving 6 bases of the junction unmatched. The CDR3 consists of 15 residues. Here the CDR3 DNA reads TGTGCCAGCAGCACCCCGGACAGGGGGGACACTGAAGCTTTCTTT. Encoded protein: CASSTPDRGDTEAFF.

The chain combines TRBV12-5 with TRBJ2-7; 11 nucleotides align to TRBD2. Germline V gene data show CDR1 as LGHNT and CDR2 as FRNRAP. Trimming removed 1 base from V and 3 bases from J; junction bases left unmatched: 2. The CDR3 sequence is 15 residues long. Here the CDR3 DNA reads TGTGCTAGTGGTTTGGGACTAGCGGGAAACTACGAGCAGTACTTC. Its translation is CASGLGLAGNYEQYF.

V is TRBV27 and J is TRBJ1-2; 7 positions agree with TRBD1. This CDR3 region has 15 residues. V shed 5 bases and J 3 bases; nucleotides not matched to a gene: 9. CDR1 and CDR2 (germline): MNHEY, SMNVEV (reference sequence). Here the CDR3 DNA reads TGTGCCAGCAGTAAGTACAGGGGAGCGGACTATGGCTACACCTTC. Its protein is CASSKYRGADYGYTF.

V is TRBV18 and J is TRBJ1-2; D not certain. The CDR3 consists of 14 residues. The V gene lost 3 bases and the J gene lost 5 bases, with 13 bases spanning the gap. The germline CDR1 and CDR2 sequences are KGHSH and LQKENI. CDR3 in DNA: TGTGCCAGCTCACCCTATGATTCGCTATATGGCTACACCTTC. Protein: CASSPYDSLYGYTF. The full variable domain, its missing parts supplied by reference TRBV18 and TRBJ1-2, is NAGVMQNPRHLVRRRGQEARLRCSPMKGHSHVYWYRQLPEEGLKFMVYLQKENIIDESGMPKERFSAEFPKEGPSILRIQQVVRGDSAAYFCASSPYDSLYGYTFGSGTRLTVV.

The chain uses TRBV6-5 and TRBJ2-1; tentatively, D is TRBD2 (7 bases). This CDR3 has 16 residues. Germline V gene data show CDR1 as MNHEY and CDR2 as SVGAGI. V lost 4 bases to trimming and J lost 3 bases, with 16 bases between them. This CDR3 is CASSFGGGRYYNEQFF. The CDR3 nucleotides read TGTGCCAGCAGTTTCGGCGGGGGCAGGTACTACAATGAGCAGTTCTTC.

The chain is built from TRBV30 and TRBJ1-2; 9 positions match TRBD1. The germline V gene has CDR1 GTSNPN and CDR2 SVGIG (reference sequence). CDR3 length: 13 residues. V was pared by 2 bases and J by 8 bases, with 6 bases of the junction left unmatched. The CDR3 region is CAWSPDRGYGYTF. CDR3 nucleotides: TGTGCCTGGAGTCCGGACAGGGGTTACGGCTACACCTTC. The whole variable domain, filled in from reference TRBV30 and TRBJ1-2, reads SQTIHQWPATLVQPVGSPLSLECTVEGTSNPNLYWYRQAAGRGLQLLFYSVGIGQISSEVPQNLSASRPQDRQFILSSKKLLLSDSGFYLCAWSPDRGYGYTFGSGTRLTVV.

A remark on this clone: The junction differs from germline at one of its ends, possibly a read error. The CDR3 DNA reads TGTGCTAGCAGCCCAGGAGTAGGGCGGGCAGATACGCAGTATTTT. It codes for CASSPGVGRADTQYF. The chain combines TRBV7-7 with TRBJ2-3; perhaps TRBD2 as D (5 bases). The CDR3 covers 15 residues. Germline V gives CDR1 SSHAT, CDR2 FNYEAQ (reference sequence). Full variable domain (remainder filled in from reference TRBV7-7 and TRBJ2-3): GAGVSQSPRYKVTKRGQDVTLRCDPISSHATLYWYQQALGQGPEFLTYFNYEAQPDKSGLPSDRFSAERPEGSISTLTIQRTEQRDSAMYRCASSPGVGRADTQYFGPGTRLTVL.

In DNA form, the CDR3 reads TGTGCCAGCAGCCCCCAGGGTTTGGGGCAAGAGACCCAGTACTTC. Residues: CASSPQGLGQETQYF. This sequence joins TRBV5-4 and TRBJ2-5; tentative D call: TRBD1 (5 bases). This CDR3 contains 15 residues. Between the trimmed V and J ends, which lost 4 bases and 2 bases, there was a span of 15 bases. Per germline, CDR1 SGHNT and CDR2 YYREEE (reference sequence).

This chain uses TRBV28 with TRBJ1-2; 8 nucleotides agree with TRBD1. The CDR3 is 13 residues long. CDR1 and CDR2 (germline): MDHEN, SYDVKM. V shed 7 bases and J 7 bases; nucleotides not matched to a gene: 8. The chain's CDR3 is CASTLQGALGYTF. Written as DNA, the CDR3 is TGTGCCAGCACTTTGCAGGGGGCGCTTGGCTACACCTTC.

V gene TRBV7-3 combines with J gene TRBJ2-3, with 11 bases matching TRBD2. The CDR3 is made up of 15 amino acids. Germline CDR1 reads SGHTA; CDR2 reads FQGTGA. The ends lost 6 bases at V and 6 bases at J; junction bases unmatched: 8. CDR3 nucleotides: TGTGCCAGCAGTTATAGCGGGGGGGCCTGGGATACGCAGTATTTT. Translated, it gives CASSYSGGAWDTQYF.

This chain links TRBV30 with TRBJ2-1; D not resolved. The CDR3 is 16 residues long. Germline V CDR1 and CDR2: GTSNPN, SVGIG (reference sequence). Trimming removed 0 bases at V and 0 bases at J, with 12 bases between. CDR3 in DNA: TGTGCCTGGAGTGTAAAGCACGGTGCCTCCTACAATGAGCAGTTCTTC. Encoded protein: CAWSVKHGASYNEQFF.

V usage is TRBV14 and J usage is TRBJ2-5, with D maybe TRBD1 (5 bases). V was cut by 1 base and J by 5 bases, with 11 bases left in between. The CDR3 spans 14 residues. Germline lookup yields CDR1 SGHDN and CDR2 FVKESK. The CDR3 nucleotides read TGTGCCAGCAGCCAAGCCTGGGGCAGGGAGACCCAGTACTTC. This translates into CASSQAWGRETQYF. Full variable domain (remainder filled in from reference TRBV14 and TRBJ2-5): EAGVTQFPSHSVIEKGQTVTLRCDPISGHDNLYWYRRVMGKEIKFLLHFVKESKQDESGMPNNRFLAERTGGTYSTLKVQPAELEDSGVYFCASSQAWGRETQYFGPGTRLLVL.

V usage is TRBV4-2 and J usage is TRBJ2-1; tentatively, D is TRBD2 (6 bases). V lost 2 bases to trimming and J lost 0 bases, with 11 bases between them. The CDR3 covers 16 residues. Germline values: CDR1 LGHNA, CDR2 YNFKEQ. The CDR3 DNA follows: TGTGCCAGCAGCCAAAAATCGCGGGGCTCCTACAATGAGCAGTTCTTC. It encodes CASSQKSRGSYNEQFF.

This chain connects TRBV6-1 to TRBJ2-7, with D perhaps TRBD1 (5 bases). This CDR3 region has 13 residues. Germline assignment: CDR1 MNHNS and CDR2 SASEGT. V lost 8 bases, J lost 3 bases, and 14 bases lay in between. CDR3 bases: TGTGCCAGCTCCCCCAGACAGAGCTACGAGCAGTACTTC. This codes for CASSPRQSYEQYF.

The chain employs TRBV5-6 and TRBJ1-4; no reliable D call. The CDR3 runs 16 residues. With 0 bases removed from V and 8 bases from J, the gap between germline ends came to 17 bases. In germline, CDR1 is SGHDT, CDR2 YYEEEE. Written as DNA, the CDR3 is TGTGCCAGCAGCTTGGCGTCGGAGGGATTTGACGAAAAACTGTTTTTT. This encodes CASSLASEGFDEKLFF.

CDR3 in DNA: TGTGCCAGTTCTAGCGGGGGCCTCTACAATGAGCAGTTCTTC. As protein: CASSSGGLYNEQFF. This chain joins TRBV19 and TRBJ2-1; 10 bases map to TRBD2. The CDR3 length is 14 residues. Germline lookup yields CDR1 LNHDA and CDR2 SQIVND (reference sequence). V lost 8 bases and J lost 3; bases outside the gene matches: 4.

V and J are TRBV7-5 and TRBJ1-1; the D segment call TRBD1 is taken from the table without a DNA check. TRBV7-5 is noted as a pseudogene. The CDR3 has 13 amino acids. CDR3 nucleotides: TGTGTCAGAAGCTTAGACAGGGGCACTGAAGCTTTCTTT. Translated, it gives CVRSLDRGTEAFF.

The chain uses TRBV25-1 and TRBJ2-2, with TRBD2 matching over 9 bases. Unmatched junction bases numbered 6, after V lost 5 bases and J lost 5 bases. The CDR3 contains 15 residues. Germline loops: CDR1 MGHDK, CDR2 SYGVNS. As DNA, the CDR3 is TGTGCCAGCAGTTTAGCGGGGGAGAGGACCGGGGAGCTGTTTTTT. Its protein product is CASSLAGERTGELFF.